Below are 29 T cell receptor beta chains sequenced from a single sample in a study of regulatory T cells in long-lasting Graves disease. HTBI primers from iRepertoire and Arm-PCR of CDR3 regions yielded the TCR beta libraries. One entry per CDR3 protein results from TCRdb running MiXCR on the multiplex PCR reads. Here the sample spans approximately 390,000 distinct CDR3 sequences, about 16% being singletons. Time point here: newly diagnosed GD, antithyroid drugs for less than 3 months. From PBMCs, RNA was extracted and then used to make the TCR library. The same sample was also used in a study of T cells in Graves' hyperthyroidism and ophthalmopathy.

This material consisted of peripheral blood mononuclear cells (PBMCs), taken at new diagnosis, from a patient treated with antithyroid drugs. These receptors originate from a woman between 18 and 29 years old with Graves disease.

CDR3 DNA: TGTGCCAGCAGCAGATACTCCCGGGACAACTATGGCTACACCTTC. Amino acid sequence: CASSRYSRDNYGYTF. This chain connects TRBV11-2 to TRBJ1-2; tentative D call: TRBD1 (5 bases). V was cut by 5 bases and J by 2 bases, with 15 bases left in between. The length of the CDR3 is 15 residues. Per germline, CDR1 SGHAT and CDR2 FQNNGV.

This clonotype has ten or more counts. This sequence joins TRBV7-6 and TRBJ1-3; 7 bases agree with TRBD1. The CDR3 length is 16 residues. The J segment lost 2 bases and the V segment lost 1 base, leaving 5 bases of the junction unmatched. From germline, CDR1 is SGHVS and CDR2 FNYEAQ. As DNA, the CDR3 is TGTGCCAGCAGCTTAGTCCCTCAGGGGGCTGGAAACACCATATATTTT. Translating gives CASSLVPQGAGNTIYF.

The chain links TRBV7-9 to TRBJ1-3; D gene uncertain. Germline V gene lookup returns CDR1 SEHNR and CDR2 FQNEAQ (reference sequence). The CDR3 is made up of 14 amino acids. Trimming cost V 0 bases and J 4 bases, with 7 bases left between them. The CDR3 is CASSLAPPGNTIYF. In nucleotides, the CDR3 is TGTGCCAGCAGCTTAGCTCCCCCCGGAAACACCATATATTTT. The variable domain in full, completed from reference TRBV7-9 and TRBJ1-3, reads DTGVSQNPRHKITKRGQNVTFRCDPISEHNRLYWYRQTLGQGPEFLTYFQNEAQLEKSRLLSDRFSAERPKGSFSTLEIQRTEQGDSAMYLCASSLAPPGNTIYFGEGSWLTVV.

The chain recombines TRBV19 with TRBJ2-2, with 13 bases lining up with TRBD2. V shed 5 bases and J 7 bases; nucleotides not matched to a gene: 4. The length of the CDR3 is 15 residues. Germline values: CDR1 LNHDA, CDR2 SQIVND (reference sequence). Written as DNA, the CDR3 is TGTGCCAGTAGTCGGACTAGCGGGAGTGTCGGGGAGCTGTTTTTT. This sequence encodes CASSRTSGSVGELFF.

This clonotype came up a few times. The V and J genes are TRBV5-1 and TRBJ2-2; D possibly matches TRBD1 or TRBD2 (5 bases each). CDR1 is SGHRS, CDR2 YFSETQ, per germline. Trimming shortened V by 3 bases and J by 4 bases, and 10 bases separated the two germline ends. The CDR3 extends over 14 amino acids. As DNA, the CDR3 is TGCGCCAGCAGCTCCGGGGCAAGCACCGGGGAGCTGTTTTTT. Protein product: CASSSGASTGELFF.

A note on this clonotype: A read error may explain this, as a much larger clone is one base away. The rearrangement links TRBV6-1 to TRBJ1-1, with D possibly being TRBD1 (5 bases). This CDR3 contains 14 residues. Germline CDR1 and CDR2: MNHNS and SASEGT. The ends were cut back, 6 bases at V and 0 bases at J, with 11 bases in the middle. CDR3 sequence (DNA): TGTGCCAGCAGGGAGACAGAGATGAACACTGAAGCTTTCTTT. It yields the protein CASRETEMNTEAFF.

This clonotype was counted ten times or more. The genes are TRBV6-1 and TRBJ2-2; 8 bases map to TRBD1. This CDR3 is built from 16 residues. The germline CDR1 and CDR2 sequences are MNHNS and SASEGT. With V trimmed by 6 bases and J by 7 bases, 13 bases remained unmatched. CDR3 sequence reads: CASRGSGGRAGGELFF. In DNA, the CDR3 is TGTGCCAGCAGGGGTTCAGGGGGCAGAGCGGGCGGGGAGCTGTTTTTT.

In its sample, this clonotype was seen a few times. The rearrangement joins TRBV14 to TRBJ2-5, with 8 bases lining up with TRBD1. This CDR3 has 16 amino acids. The V gene's germline CDR1 is SGHDN and CDR2 FVKESK. With V trimmed by 2 bases and J by 0 bases, 5 bases remained unmatched. CDR3 nucleotides: TGTGCCAGCAGCCAACCCGGACAGGGCGACCAAGAGACCCAGTACTTC. It translates to CASSQPGQGDQETQYF.

This clonotype has only a few counts. The rearrangement uses TRBV19 and TRBJ1-2, with D uncertain. The CDR3 is 13 amino acids. CDR1 and CDR2 (germline): LNHDA, SQIVND (reference sequence). V lost 9 bases, J lost 0 bases, and 11 bases lay in between. CDR3 coding DNA: TGTGCCAGCGAAGTCGGGACTAACTATGGCTACACCTTC. Translated, it gives CASEVGTNYGYTF. Full variable domain (remainder filled in from reference TRBV19 and TRBJ1-2): DGGITQSPKYLFRKEGQNVTLSCEQNLNHDAMYWYRQDPGQGLRLIYYSQIVNDFQKGDIAEGYSVSREKKESFPLTVTSAQKNPTAFYLCASEVGTNYGYTFGSGTRLTVV.

This clonotype was observed many times. The chain recombines TRBV28 with TRBJ2-7; 7 positions agree with TRBD1. Germline CDR1 and CDR2: MDHEN and SYDVKM. The ends lost 6 bases at V and 4 bases at J; junction bases unmatched: 6. CDR3 length equals 13 residues. The CDR3 nucleotides read TGTGCCAGCAGGAAACAGGGGTCTTACGAGCAGTACTTC. The encoded protein is CASRKQGSYEQYF.

Many counts were recorded for this clonotype. The chain links TRBV13 to TRBJ2-5, with a tentative D call TRBD2 (7 bases). The germline V gene has CDR1 PRHDT and CDR2 FYEKMQ (reference sequence). V was shortened by 5 bases and J by 6 bases, with 19 bases between the two germline ends. CDR3 size: 15 residues. The CDR3 sequence: CASSIPSGGMKTQYF. The CDR3, as DNA: TGTGCCAGCAGCATACCCTCGGGGGGCATGAAGACCCAGTACTTC. Full variable domain (rest looked up from reference TRBV13 and TRBJ2-5): AAGVIQSPRHLIKEKRETATLKCYPIPRHDTVYWYQQGPGQDPQFLISFYEKMQSDKGSIPDRFSAQQFSDYHSELNMSSLELGDSALYFCASSIPSGGMKTQYFGPGTRLLVL.

The table lists this clonotype with many counts. CDR3 loop: CASSEPSGGAYNEQFF. For the CDR3, the DNA is TGTGCCAGCAGTGAACCTAGCGGGGGAGCCTACAATGAGCAGTTCTTC. The gene calls are TRBV6-1 and TRBJ2-1, with TRBD2 matching 10 bases. V shed 2 bases and J 2 bases; nucleotides not matched to a gene: 3. This CDR3 has 16 amino acids. CDR1 is MNHNS, CDR2 SASEGT, per germline.

This clonotype was recorded at least ten times. V gene TRBV6-1 combines with J gene TRBJ1-5; 9 bases agree with TRBD1. Trimming removed 6 bases from V and 1 base from J; junction bases left unmatched: 10. CDR3 length: 17 amino acids. Germline assignment: CDR1 MNHNS and CDR2 SASEGT. The CDR3 DNA is TGTGCCAGCAGCCAACTTACCGGGACAGGGAGCAATCAGCCCCAGCATTTT. As protein: CASSQLTGTGSNQPQHF.

This clonotype was seen repeatedly, ten times or more. V is TRBV12-3 or TRBV12-4 and J is TRBJ2-7; D ambiguous. This CDR3 has 13 residues. Trimming removed 2 bases from V and 3 bases from J, with 8 bases in between. In DNA, the CDR3 is TGTGCCAGCAGTTTAAACAGCCTCTACGAGCAGTACTTC. It translates to CASSLNSLYEQYF.

As regards this clonotype: A far bigger clonotype differs at one base, so this is likely a read error. The chain employs TRBV2 and TRBJ2-7, with D perhaps TRBD1 (6 bases). CDR1 SNHLY and CDR2 FYNNEI come from the germline V gene. The CDR3 has 12 amino acids. Trimming shortened V by 7 bases and J by 2 bases, and 9 bases separated the two germline ends. CDR3 sequence (DNA): TGTGCCAGCAAGTCAGGGGCCTACGAGCAGTACTTC. It yields the protein CASKSGAYEQYF.

This clonotype showed up just a few times. The V and J genes are TRBV29-1 and TRBJ1-5; maybe TRBD1 (6 bases). V was clipped by 6 bases and J by 6 bases, with 18 bases between them. The CDR3 runs 14 residues. Germline V CDR1 and CDR2: SQVTM, ANQGSEA. The CDR3 protein is CSVGPAGEGQPQHF. CDR3 DNA sequence: TGCAGCGTCGGGCCGGCAGGGGAAGGTCAGCCCCAGCATTTT.

V and J are TRBV7-9 and TRBJ2-6; possibly TRBD1 or TRBD2 for D (6 bases each). This CDR3 region has 15 residues. Deletions cut 3 bases from V and 3 bases from J, with 9 bases between. From germline, CDR1 is SEHNR and CDR2 FQNEAQ (reference sequence). Written as DNA, the CDR3 is TGTGCCAGCAGCTTCCGGGGGCGTGGGGCCAACGTCCTGACTTTC. Protein sequence: CASSFRGRGANVLTF.

There are a few counts of this clonotype. Mismatch with germline at one junction end may stem from a read error. The chain carries TRBV5-1 and TRBJ2-3, with a tentative D call TRBD1 (5 bases). From germline, CDR1 is SGHRS and CDR2 YFSETQ. The CDR3 totals 15 residues. The CDR3 DNA follows: TGTGCCAGCAGCTTGATCCCACAGGAGACAGATACGCAGTATTTT. Translated, it gives CASSLIPQETDTQYF.

The J gene is TRBJ2-3, the V gene TRBV6-1; TRBD1 agrees at 12 bases. V shed 5 bases, J shed 7 bases, and the junction held 4 bases outside the gene matches. CDR3 length equals 14 residues. The germline gives CDR1 MNHNS, CDR2 SASEGT. The CDR3 loop reads CASSMGQGANTQYF. As DNA, the CDR3 is TGTGCCAGCAGTATGGGACAGGGGGCAAATACGCAGTATTTT.

This clonotype was detected a few times. The chain links TRBV20-1 to TRBJ2-1; TRBD2 agrees at 7 bases. There are 15 residues in the CDR3. The germline V gene has CDR1 DFQATT and CDR2 SNEGSKA (reference sequence). V lost 0 bases to trimming and J lost 3 bases; unmatched junction nucleotides: 5. DNA for the CDR3: TGCAGTGCTAGAGATCGCGCGGGAGTCTACAATGAGCAGTTCTTC. Its translation: CSARDRAGVYNEQFF.

The rearrangement links TRBV29-1 to TRBJ2-7; 7 bases are a match to TRBD2. Germline CDR1 SQVTM, CDR2 ANQGSEA. The CDR3 is 13 residues long. V shed 5 bases, J shed 0 bases, and the junction held 4 bases outside the gene matches. The CDR3 is CSVISGHSYEQYF. CDR3 nucleotide sequence: TGCAGCGTTATTAGCGGGCACTCCTACGAGCAGTACTTC.

The chain is built from TRBV18 and TRBJ1-1; 7 bases fit TRBD1. The length of the CDR3 is 15 residues. J gave up 1 base and V 5 bases, and 7 bases lay outside the gene matches. The germline V gene has CDR1 KGHSH and CDR2 LQKENI. As DNA, the CDR3 is TGTGCCAGCTCAGCGCAGGGGGTGGAGAACACTGAAGCTTTCTTT. Protein sequence: CASSAQGVENTEAFF.

The chain uses TRBV3-1 and TRBJ2-3, with TRBD2 identical over 13 bases. Germline V gives CDR1 LGHDT, CDR2 YNNKEL (reference sequence). V gave up 0 bases and J gave up 4 bases; unmatched junction bases: 7. The CDR3 consists of 18 residues. The CDR3 is CASSQELRGLAGSDTQYF. In DNA form, the CDR3 reads TGTGCCAGCAGCCAAGAGCTCCGGGGACTAGCGGGGTCAGATACGCAGTATTTT.

On this clonotype itself: A much larger clone is a single base away; this may be a read error. The chain is built from TRBV6-5 and TRBJ2-6; tentative D call: TRBD1 (5 bases). CDR1 and CDR2 from the germline V gene are MNHEY and SVGAGI. The CDR3 loop spans 15 amino acids. Here the CDR3 reads CASSYRGTGANVLAF. In DNA, the CDR3 is TGTGCCAGCAGTTACAGGGGAACTGGGGCCAACGTCCTGGCTTTC.

This clonotype occurred many times. The chain links TRBV11-1 to TRBJ1-1; D might be TRBD1 (5 bases). The CDR3 is made up of 15 amino acids. Germline CDR1 and CDR2: SGHAT and FQDESV (reference sequence). Trimming pared 2 bases from V and 1 base from J, leaving 11 bases between. CDR3 in amino acids: CASSLWGRGNTEAFF. For the CDR3, the DNA is TGTGCCAGCAGCTTATGGGGCCGGGGGAACACTGAAGCTTTCTTT.

This clonotype was counted at least ten times. The V and J genes are TRBV6-2 or TRBV6-3 and TRBJ2-7, with TRBD1 matching 9 bases. Trimming cost V 2 bases and J 12 bases; bases outside gene matches: 2. Germline-derived CDR1 and CDR2 are MNHEY and SVGEGT. The CDR3 is 11 amino acids. CDR3 in DNA: TGTGCCAGCAGTTACACAGGGGGCGCGTACTTC. Protein: CASSYTGGAYF.

The V gene is TRBV5-5, the J gene TRBJ1-2; TRBD1 is a possible D gene (6 bases). Germline-derived CDR1 and CDR2 are SGHKS and YYEKEE (reference sequence). The CDR3 extends over 17 amino acids. V lost 0 bases, J lost 4 bases, and 19 bases lay in between. The CDR3 DNA is TGTGCCAGCAGCTTGGGCAGGGGCGTAAAATCAAGCTATGGCTACACCTTC. Amino acid sequence: CASSLGRGVKSSYGYTF.

This clonotype was found many times. The V and J genes are TRBV7-2 and TRBJ2-5; a weak D match, TRBD2 (6 bases). Trimming stripped 5 bases from V and 7 bases from J, with 14 bases between. The CDR3 length is 13 residues. Germline V gene sequence: CDR1 SGHTA, CDR2 FQGNSA. CDR3 in amino acids: CASSPGGPWTQYF. In nucleotides, the CDR3 is TGTGCCAGCAGCCCCGGGGGACCCTGGACCCAGTACTTC.

Ten or more counts support this clonotype. The genes are TRBV6-1 and TRBJ2-2, with TRBD2 matching 10 bases. CDR1 is MNHNS and CDR2 is SASEGT in the germline V gene. The CDR3 length is 19 residues. V dropped 2 bases and J dropped 4; count of bases not matched to a gene: 13. This CDR3 reads CASSEPWPLAGERTGELFF. The DNA for the CDR3 is TGTGCCAGCAGTGAACCCTGGCCGCTAGCGGGAGAACGCACCGGGGAGCTGTTTTTT.